The clone carrying this TCR beta chain was detected a few times. V shed 3 bases and J shed 2 bases, with 8 bases lying between them. The germline V gene has CDR1 MDHEN and CDR2 SYDVKM. The CDR3 has 13 amino acids. This record belongs to a study of T cell changes during pregnancy in multiple sclerosis. Data came from immunoSEQ multiplex PCR; TCRdb stores just in-frame clones and leaves some out. The data contain some 40,000 clones, roughly 87% of them singletons. The sample consisted of CD4+ T cells from peripheral blood mononuclear cells, taken in the first trimester of pregnancy. This clonotype originated in a female donor with multiple sclerosis, enrolled in a pregnancy study. The chain carries TRBV28 and TRBJ2-7, with a weak D call TRBD1 (5 bases). CDR3: CASSLGHPYEQYF. The CDR3, as DNA: TGTGCCAGCAGTTTGGGGCACCCCTACGAGCAGTACTTC.